This T cell receptor beta chain originates from a study of T cells in Graves' hyperthyroidism and ophthalmopathy. V lost 4 bases to trimming and J lost 5 bases, with 6 bases between them. The length of the CDR3 is 12 residues. Germline CDR1 and CDR2: ENHRY and SYGVKD. This clonotype has ten or more counts. Antigen: not known. Blood sampling occurred at first hyperthyroidism diagnosis, ahead of any ophthalmopathy symptoms. RNA transcripts gave rise to amplified TCR beta CDR3 regions. HTBI primers were used for first-round RT-PCR of the TCR CDR3. Each CDR3 protein is one row after TCRdb ran MiXCR on the multiplex PCR reads. Of 280,000 or so distinct CDR3 sequences listed, 20% to 30% were seen once; the top ten hold more than 25%. Study-wide points: Researchers found most expanded thyroid clonotypes above 0.001 in blood as well.

The sequencing input was blood. The TCR comes from a man in his forties or fifties with Graves' hyperthyroidism that later progressed to Graves' ophthalmopathy. This chain links TRBV10-3 with TRBJ1-5, with no clear D. In DNA, the CDR3 is TGTGCCATCAGTGGGGGTGATCAGCCCCAGCATTTT. As protein: CAISGGDQPQHF.